This paragraph reports one T cell receptor beta chain. The sample comes from a study of blood T cell repertoires in COVID-19. Overall study context: In each case, the material was cDNA or gDNA derived from T cells, B-cell-depleted T cells, or PBMCs.

The CDR3 is 18 amino acids. Germline-derived CDR1 and CDR2 are PRHDT and FYEKMQ (reference sequence). Germline trimming cut 3 bases from V and 0 bases from J; bases unmatched to any gene: 11. Per the authors' pipeline: Estimated nucleated cell counts came from reference gene primer amplification. Method: immunoSEQ multiplex PCR; TCRdb's copy keeps in-frame clones and lacks some. The D gene and trimming were derived from the DNA, and the V and J assignments and clone size from that table. The data show 350,000 to 450,000 clones, less than 90% seen once. The sequenced sample was peripheral blood. The receptor was isolated from a woman aged 55-70 years with COVID-19, enrolled during active disease. The rearrangement links TRBV13 to TRBJ2-1; TRBD2 matches 7 bases. As DNA, the CDR3 is TGTGCCAGCAGCTTCGAGGTAGCGGGCTTTAGCTCCTACAATGAGCAGTTCTTC. It specifies CASSFEVAGFSSYNEQFF.